This T cell receptor beta chain was obtained from a study of tumor-infiltrating lymphocytes in primary liver carcinoma. Study results and limitations: Tumors reached a significantly greater top-250-clone fraction than blood did (p = 0.039).

Co-extraction of RNA and DNA was performed on about 19-30 mg of unsorted bulk tissue. The length of the CDR3 is 15 residues. V lost 2 bases and J 10 bases, leaving 18 bases between the germline ends. Germline V gene lookup returns CDR1 SGHNT and CDR2 YENEEA. This clonotype is labeled as medium-sized. Its target is unknown. A primer matching the constant region was used to make TCR beta cDNA from approximately 0.55 ug of total RNA. Researchers made the TCR beta libraries by running three nested multiplex PCR rounds with slightly modified ARM-PCR. The first two PCR rounds used TRBV1-TRBV30 primers with a Cbeta primer, around 10 cycles each. TCRdb re-called the multiplex PCR reads with MiXCR, one entry per CDR3 protein. The top ten hold 8.1% of the sample, which has about 120,000 distinct CDR3 sequences, approximately 68% seen once.

The rearrangement uses TRBV11-3 and TRBJ2-1, with TRBD2 as a possible D gene (5 bases). Sequenced input: tumor-adjacent normal liver tissue. This sequence was found in an older woman with primary liver carcinoma and hepatitis B virus infection. The CDR3 nucleotides read TGTGCCAGCAGCTTATATCCCCGAGGGAGCTACGAGCAGTTCTTC. Encoded protein: CASSLYPRGSYEQFF.